This TCR beta chain was identified during a study of T cells in Graves' hyperthyroidism and ophthalmopathy. There are many counts of this clonotype. Antigen: not known. RNA transcripts were the template for amplifying TCR beta CDR3 regions. The TCR CDR3 first-round RT-PCR relied on the HTBI primer set. TCRdb re-called the multiplex PCR reads with MiXCR, one entry per CDR3 protein. Of 400,000 to 550,000 distinct CDR3 sequences in the sample, around a quarter were seen once. Broader study findings: Ophthalmopathy cases were set apart from stable hyperthyroidism by a 13 V-J model.

Material for sequencing was blood. The sequence came from a woman aged 30 to 39 with Graves' ophthalmopathy.

This CDR3 reads CASSRGGLYEQYF. The CDR3 bases are TGTGCCAGCAGCCGGGGGGGGCTCTACGAGCAGTACTTC. The chain combines TRBV6-2 or TRBV6-3 with TRBJ2-7; TRBD2 matches 8 bases. The CDR3 spans 13 residues. Trimming cost V 6 bases and J 3 bases; bases outside gene matches: 4. Germline V gene lookup returns CDR1 MNHEY and CDR2 SVGEGT.